The rows below give T cell receptor beta chains drawn from one sample of a study of shared clonotypes between healthy human individuals. Profiling relied on immunoSEQ multiplex PCR, and the TCRdb table lists in-frame clones only, not all of them. The table lists about a million clones, 70% to 80% of them singletons. Sequencing input: memory CD4+ T cells from PBMCs. Every receptor here comes from a man between 18 and 29 years old in good health. Some clones in this sample may be carry-over from other donors' samples. CDR3s include the opening cysteine and the closing phenylalanine or tryptophan. The D gene is left open where the match is weak. Clone sizes are given selectively: once, few, many, or a class where the clone is expanded.

cdr3_length: 12; clone_size: NA; v_call: TRBV30; d_call: NA; j_call: TRBJ2-1; cdr3_nt: TGTGCCTGGAGTATAGGAGGGAATGAGCAGTTCTTC; cdr3_aa: CAWSIGGNEQFF
cdr3_length: 11; clone_size: NA; v_call: TRBV29-1; d_call: NA; j_call: TRBJ2-7; cdr3_nt: TGCAGCACACGAGTGCGGCAAGCGGAGTACTTC; cdr3_aa: CSTRVRQAEYF
cdr3_length: 16; clone_size: NA; v_call: TRBV28; d_call: NA; j_call: TRBJ2-7; cdr3_nt: TGTGCCAGCAGACGTCTCCAGGGGTACAGGTCCTACGAGCAGTACTTC; cdr3_aa: CASRRLQGYRSYEQYF
cdr3_length: 16; clone_size: NA; v_call: TRBV5-4; d_call: TRBD2; j_call: TRBJ2-1; cdr3_nt: TGTGCCAGCGGCTCAGCTAGCGGAACAAGGGACAATGAGCAGTTCTTC; cdr3_aa: CASGSASGTRDNEQFF
cdr3_length: 17; clone_size: NA; v_call: TRBV12-5; d_call: TRBD2; j_call: TRBJ2-7; cdr3_nt: TGTGCTAGTGGCCTAGCGTCTTCACCCGGGGGGAGCTACGAGCAGTACTTC; cdr3_aa: CASGLASSPGGSYEQYF
cdr3_length: 17; clone_size: NA; v_call: TRBV9; d_call: NA; j_call: TRBJ1-2; cdr3_nt: TGTGCCAGCAGCGTAGGGCCGCAGACAGGACCATCCTATGGCTACACCTTC; cdr3_aa: CASSVGPQTGPSYGYTF
cdr3_length: 15; clone_size: many; v_call: TRBV5-1; d_call: NA; j_call: TRBJ1-1; cdr3_nt: TGCGCCAGCAGCTTGACGTGGGGGGCGGTTACTGAAGCTTTCTTT; cdr3_aa: CASSLTWGAVTEAFF
cdr3_length: 15; clone_size: NA; v_call: TRBV6-1; d_call: NA; j_call: TRBJ2-2; cdr3_nt: TGTGCCAGCAGAACACAGGGCCTGGTGAGCGGGGAGCTGTTTTTT; cdr3_aa: CASRTQGLVSGELFF
cdr3_length: 14; clone_size: NA; v_call: TRBV11-3; d_call: NA; j_call: TRBJ2-1; cdr3_nt: TGTGCCAACAGCTTCGGGGTTTGGGACAATGAGCAGTTCTTC; cdr3_aa: CANSFGVWDNEQFF
cdr3_length: 12; clone_size: NA; v_call: TRBV9; d_call: NA; j_call: TRBJ1-3; cdr3_nt: TGTGCCAGCAGCGTAGAGTGGGGGACCATATATTTT; cdr3_aa: CASSVEWGTIYF
cdr3_length: 15; clone_size: NA; v_call: TRBV27; d_call: TRBD1; j_call: TRBJ1-2; cdr3_nt: TGTGCCAGCAGTTCCCCCAGGGGGGATGACTATGGCTACACCTTC; cdr3_aa: CASSSPRGDDYGYTF
cdr3_length: 15; clone_size: NA; v_call: TRBV6-5; d_call: NA; j_call: TRBJ2-7; cdr3_nt: TGTGCCAGCAGTTACAATTCAGGGGAGGGAGGGGTGCAGTACTTC; cdr3_aa: CASSYNSGEGGVQYF
cdr3_length: 14; clone_size: NA; v_call: TRBV6-1; d_call: NA; j_call: TRBJ2-5; cdr3_nt: TGTGCCAGCAGTGAAGTAGCGGCCCGGATAACCCAGTACTTC; cdr3_aa: CASSEVAARITQYF
cdr3_length: 11; clone_size: NA; v_call: TRBV20-1; d_call: NA; j_call: TRBJ1-2; cdr3_nt: TGCAGTGCCGTCGACCTCTATGGCTACACCTTC; cdr3_aa: CSAVDLYGYTF
cdr3_length: 12; clone_size: NA; v_call: TRBV29-1; d_call: TRBD1; j_call: TRBJ2-7; cdr3_nt: TGCAGCGTTGTGACAGGGACCTACGAGCAGTACTTC; cdr3_aa: CSVVTGTYEQYF
cdr3_length: 11; clone_size: few; v_call: TRBV10-1; d_call: NA; j_call: TRBJ1-3; cdr3_nt: TGCGCCAGCAGTTATGGAAACACCATATATTTT; cdr3_aa: CASSYGNTIYF
cdr3_length: 16; clone_size: NA; v_call: TRBV28; d_call: TRBD1; j_call: TRBJ2-7; cdr3_nt: TGTGCCAGCAGTCTCAAAAGGACAGGCCGGGGCTACGAGCAGTACTTC; cdr3_aa: CASSLKRTGRGYEQYF
cdr3_length: 15; clone_size: NA; v_call: TRBV28; d_call: TRBD2; j_call: TRBJ2-1; cdr3_nt: TGTGCCAGCAGTTGGAGGTCAGGGAGGGTCGATGAGCAGTTCTTC; cdr3_aa: CASSWRSGRVDEQFF
cdr3_length: 16; clone_size: NA; v_call: TRBV7-9; d_call: NA; j_call: TRBJ2-1; cdr3_nt: TGTGCCAGCAGCTTACTGAGCGGCCTTTACTACAATGAGCAGTTCTTC; cdr3_aa: CASSLLSGLYYNEQFF
cdr3_length: 14; clone_size: NA; v_call: TRBV6-5; d_call: NA; j_call: TRBJ1-5; cdr3_nt: TGTGCCAGCAGTAAACAGGGAAGAGATCAGCCCCAGCATTTT; cdr3_aa: CASSKQGRDQPQHF
cdr3_length: 12; clone_size: NA; v_call: TRBV7-9; d_call: NA; j_call: TRBJ1-1; cdr3_nt: TGTGCCAGCAGCCGAGTCAACACTGAAGCTTTCTTT; cdr3_aa: CASSRVNTEAFF
cdr3_length: 16; clone_size: NA; v_call: TRBV7-8; d_call: NA; j_call: TRBJ2-7; cdr3_nt: TGTGCCAGCAGCCCCCTTCCCTGGGGTAGCGTTTACGAGCAGTACTTC; cdr3_aa: CASSPLPWGSVYEQYF
cdr3_length: 15; clone_size: NA; v_call: TRBV19; d_call: NA; j_call: TRBJ2-2; cdr3_nt: TGTGCCAGTAGTGTTGGCGGAGGATACACCGGGGAGCTGTTTTTT; cdr3_aa: CASSVGGGYTGELFF
cdr3_length: 12; clone_size: NA; v_call: TRBV28; d_call: NA; j_call: TRBJ2-7; cdr3_nt: TGTGCCAGCAGTTTCGGGGTTTCAGAGCAGTACTTC; cdr3_aa: CASSFGVSEQYF
cdr3_length: 13; clone_size: few; v_call: TRBV2; d_call: NA; j_call: TRBJ1-2; cdr3_nt: TGTGCCAGCAGTGAAAGGGGGAGCTATGGCTACACCTTC; cdr3_aa: CASSERGSYGYTF
cdr3_length: 14; clone_size: NA; v_call: TRBV18; d_call: NA; j_call: TRBJ2-3; cdr3_nt: TGTGCCAGCACGAAGGGCCAAGGGGGAGATACGCAGTATTTT; cdr3_aa: CASTKGQGGDTQYF
cdr3_length: 13; clone_size: NA; v_call: TRBV6-1; d_call: NA; j_call: TRBJ2-3; cdr3_nt: TGTGCCAGCTTATGGCCCGGCACAGATACGCAGTATTTT; cdr3_aa: CASLWPGTDTQYF
cdr3_length: 16; clone_size: NA; v_call: TRBV28; d_call: TRBD1; j_call: TRBJ1-4; cdr3_nt: TGTGCCAGCAGTCTCGTAAGGGACAGTTATAATGAAAAACTGTTTTTT; cdr3_aa: CASSLVRDSYNEKLFF
cdr3_length: 13; clone_size: NA; v_call: TRBV14; d_call: NA; j_call: TRBJ1-1; cdr3_nt: TGTGCCAGCAGCCAAGACCGACCACCTATGGCTTTCTTT; cdr3_aa: CASSQDRPPMAFF
cdr3_length: 14; clone_size: NA; v_call: TRBV5-1; d_call: TRBD1; j_call: TRBJ1-5; cdr3_nt: TGCGCCAGCAGTCCCACAGGGACAGATCAGCCCCAGCATTTT; cdr3_aa: CASSPTGTDQPQHF
cdr3_length: 15; clone_size: NA; v_call: TRBV7-6; d_call: TRBD1; j_call: TRBJ1-5; cdr3_nt: TGTGCCAGCAGCTTAAGGGCAGGGGGTGGACAGCCCCAGCATTTT; cdr3_aa: CASSLRAGGGQPQHF
cdr3_length: 13; clone_size: NA; v_call: TRBV9; d_call: NA; j_call: TRBJ2-7; cdr3_nt: TGTGCCAGCAGCGTAGGACGTTGGTACGAGCAGTACTTC; cdr3_aa: CASSVGRWYEQYF
cdr3_length: 15; clone_size: NA; v_call: TRBV18; d_call: NA; j_call: TRBJ2-7; cdr3_nt: TGTGCCAGCTCACCACTATCTGAAACAGTCTACGAGCAGTACTTC; cdr3_aa: CASSPLSETVYEQYF
cdr3_length: 14; clone_size: NA; v_call: TRBV2; d_call: TRBD2; j_call: TRBJ2-2; cdr3_nt: TGTGCCAGCCAGGCGGGGGGGAACACCGGGGAGCTGTTTTTT; cdr3_aa: CASQAGGNTGELFF
cdr3_length: 15; clone_size: NA; v_call: TRBV4-2; d_call: TRBD2; j_call: TRBJ2-7; cdr3_nt: TGTGCCAGCAGCCGCGGGACTAGCCATGGCTACGAGCAGTACTTC; cdr3_aa: CASSRGTSHGYEQYF
cdr3_length: 17; clone_size: NA; v_call: TRBV28; d_call: NA; j_call: TRBJ2-3; cdr3_nt: TGTGCCAGCAGGGACCTAATAGGGACACAGCCCACAGATACGCAGTATTTT; cdr3_aa: CASRDLIGTQPTDTQYF
cdr3_length: 13; clone_size: NA; v_call: TRBV2; d_call: NA; j_call: TRBJ1-1; cdr3_nt: TGTGCCAGCAGTGTCAATCAGATCACTGAAGCTTTCTTT; cdr3_aa: CASSVNQITEAFF
cdr3_length: 14; clone_size: NA; v_call: TRBV30; d_call: NA; j_call: TRBJ1-5; cdr3_nt: TGTGCCTGGAGCCGGGACTCCACTAATCAGCCCCAGCATTTT; cdr3_aa: CAWSRDSTNQPQHF
cdr3_length: 15; clone_size: few; v_call: TRBV6-6; d_call: TRBD2; j_call: TRBJ2-3; cdr3_nt: TGTGCCAGCACTCTCGGGACTACTCCCACAGATACGCAGTATTTT; cdr3_aa: CASTLGTTPTDTQYF
cdr3_length: 16; clone_size: NA; v_call: TRBV5-1; d_call: TRBD1; j_call: TRBJ2-7; cdr3_nt: TGCGCCAGCAGCTTCACGGTAGGGACAGGGGTGTACGAGCAGTACTTC; cdr3_aa: CASSFTVGTGVYEQYF
cdr3_length: 16; clone_size: NA; v_call: TRBV6-7; d_call: NA; j_call: TRBJ2-6; cdr3_nt: TGTGCCAGCAGCCCCGGACCGAGCTCTGGGGCCAACGTCCTGACTTTC; cdr3_aa: CASSPGPSSGANVLTF
cdr3_length: 16; clone_size: NA; v_call: TRBV18; d_call: NA; j_call: TRBJ2-6; cdr3_nt: TGTGCCAGCTCGACGGGATCAGACTCTGGGGCCAACGTCCTGACTTTC; cdr3_aa: CASSTGSDSGANVLTF